The rows below give T cell receptor beta chains drawn from one sample of a study of beta chain features in type 1 diabetes. Produced via immunoSEQ multiplex PCR; TCRdb's table is partial and in-frame only. The repertoire holds about 270,000 clones, with about 13% as singletons. The sample consisted of naive CD4+ T cells from blood. These receptors were obtained from a man aged 30 to 39 with type 1 diabetes. Both conserved end residues are part of each CDR3. Each record gives: D gene, V gene, clone size, J gene, CDR3 length, CDR3 protein, CDR3 DNA. The D gene is left open where the match is weak. Clone size is not always given. Where it is, it says once, few, many or a class for expanded clones.

D: TRBD1; V: TRBV5-1; size: NA; J: TRBJ2-6; length: 15; CDR3: CASSLGGQGSNVLTF; DNA: TGCGCCAGCAGCTTGGGGGGACAGGGTTCCAACGTCCTGACTTTC
D: TRBD1; V: TRBV28; size: few; J: TRBJ2-7; length: 14; CDR3: CASSSPGQTYEQYF; DNA: TGTGCCAGCAGTTCACCGGGACAGACCTACGAGCAGTACTTC
D: NA; V: TRBV7-9; size: NA; J: TRBJ2-5; length: 15; CDR3: CASSLGSGSVETQYF; DNA: TGTGCCAGCAGCTTAGGTTCGGGGTCCGTAGAGACCCAGTACTTC
D: NA; V: TRBV6-5; size: NA; J: TRBJ2-7; length: 15; CDR3: CASSPAVGVAYEQYF; DNA: TGTGCCAGCAGTCCTGCAGTCGGAGTGGCCTACGAGCAGTACTTC
D: TRBD1; V: TRBV5-4; size: few; J: TRBJ2-1; length: 15; CDR3: CASSSGQHPYNEQFF; DNA: TGTGCCAGCAGCTCGGGACAGCACCCCTACAATGAGCAGTTCTTC
D: TRBD1; V: TRBV5-1; size: few; J: TRBJ2-7; length: 14; CDR3: CASSSGQGARVQYF; DNA: TGCGCCAGCAGCTCCGGACAGGGGGCGCGTGTGCAGTACTTC
D: NA; V: TRBV5-4; size: NA; J: TRBJ1-1; length: 15; CDR3: CASSLAGGQITEAFF; DNA: TGTGCCAGCAGCTTGGCCGGGGGGCAAATCACTGAAGCTTTCTTT
D: NA; V: TRBV5-1; size: few; J: TRBJ1-5; length: 14; CDR3: CASSPDSGNQPQHF; DNA: TGCGCCAGCAGCCCCGACTCAGGGAATCAGCCCCAGCATTTT
D: NA; V: TRBV9; size: few; J: TRBJ1-5; length: 15; CDR3: CASSVSAGAAQPQHF; DNA: TGTGCCAGCAGCGTTTCGGCGGGTGCCGCTCAGCCCCAGCATTTT
D: TRBD1; V: TRBV5-1; size: NA; J: TRBJ1-5; length: 16; CDR3: CASSPTGTGGNQPQHF; DNA: TGCGCCAGCAGCCCTACCGGGACAGGCGGAAATCAGCCCCAGCATTTT
D: NA; V: TRBV9; size: NA; J: TRBJ2-2; length: 15; CDR3: CASSAYRVYTGELFF; DNA: TGTGCCAGCAGCGCCTACAGGGTTTACACCGGGGAGCTGTTTTTT
D: NA; V: TRBV7-9; size: few; J: TRBJ1-1; length: 14; CDR3: CASSLDTRFTEAFF; DNA: TGTGCCAGCAGCTTGGACACTCGGTTCACTGAAGCTTTCTTT
D: TRBD2; V: TRBV7-9; size: NA; J: TRBJ2-2; length: 14; CDR3: CASSFGLAAGELFF; DNA: TGTGCCAGCAGCTTCGGACTAGCAGCCGGGGAGCTGTTTTTT
D: TRBD2; V: TRBV7-9; size: few; J: TRBJ2-3; length: 15; CDR3: CASSLAAGASDTQYF; DNA: TGTGCCAGCAGCTTAGCAGCGGGAGCATCAGATACGCAGTATTTT
D: NA; V: TRBV18; size: NA; J: TRBJ2-7; length: 13; CDR3: CASSLGISYEQYF; DNA: TGTGCCAGCTCGCTCGGGATCTCCTACGAGCAGTACTTC
D: TRBD2; V: TRBV7-2; size: few; J: TRBJ2-7; length: 17; CDR3: CASSLEGPSGSVNEQYF; DNA: TGTGCCAGCAGCTTAGAGGGGCCTAGCGGGAGTGTGAACGAGCAGTACTTC
D: NA; V: TRBV28; size: few; J: TRBJ2-1; length: 13; CDR3: CASSNLAYNEQFF; DNA: TGTGCCAGCAGCAACCTGGCTTACAATGAGCAGTTCTTC
D: NA; V: TRBV7-3; size: NA; J: TRBJ2-6; length: 16; CDR3: CASSVRTSSGANVLTF; DNA: TGTGCCAGCAGCGTCCGGACATCCTCTGGGGCCAACGTCCTGACTTTC
D: NA; V: TRBV5-4; size: few; J: TRBJ2-1; length: 12; CDR3: CASSLPRAGQFF; DNA: TGTGCCAGCAGCTTGCCGAGGGCCGGGCAGTTCTTC
D: NA; V: TRBV28; size: few; J: TRBJ2-7; length: 15; CDR3: CASSETMGSSYEQYF; DNA: TGTGCCAGCAGCGAAACCATGGGGAGCTCCTACGAGCAGTACTTC
D: TRBD1; V: TRBV29-1; size: few; J: TRBJ2-7; length: 15; CDR3: CSVDSGTGRAYEQYF; DNA: TGCAGCGTTGACTCTGGGACAGGGAGGGCCTACGAGCAGTACTTC
D: TRBD2; V: TRBV2; size: NA; J: TRBJ2-7; length: 15; CDR3: CASSTSGRAVEEQYF; DNA: TGTGCCAGCAGTACAAGCGGGAGGGCCGTTGAAGAGCAGTACTTC
D: NA; V: TRBV5-6; size: few; J: TRBJ2-2; length: 15; CDR3: CASSLASGRGGELFF; DNA: TGTGCCAGCAGCTTGGCCTCAGGGCGAGGCGGGGAGCTGTTTTTT
D: TRBD2; V: TRBV5-1; size: few; J: TRBJ2-1; length: 15; CDR3: CASSLGFSGNNEQFF; DNA: TGCGCCAGCAGCTTGGGGTTTAGCGGGAACAATGAGCAGTTCTTC
D: TRBD2; V: TRBV5-5; size: NA; J: TRBJ2-3; length: 17; CDR3: CASSPRASGRVADTQYF; DNA: TGTGCCAGCAGCCCGCGGGCTAGCGGGAGAGTGGCAGATACGCAGTATTTT